This T cell receptor beta chain is from a study of T cell repertoires in cytomegalovirus infection. Looking at the study overall: The authors used CMV epitopes that were HLA-C-restricted (recently identified) and HLA-B-restricted (well studied). TCR beta signatures that were public indicated CMV infection and matching HLA type.

Study outcomes and limitations: Accumulated public TCR beta family frequency recognized individuals carrying CMV together with the relevant HLA.

This clonotype was counted only a few times. Antigen: not known. TCRdb called the reads again in MiXCR, with one record for every CDR3 protein. The sample gives tens of thousands of distinct CDR3 sequences, around a fifth of which show up once; about two thirds is in the top ten. CDR1 is SGHNT and CDR2 is YYREEE in the germline V gene (reference sequence). The CDR3 runs to 12 residues. Trimming shortened V by 10 bases and J by 1 base, and 11 bases separated the two germline ends. This sequence joins TRBV5-4 and TRBJ2-5, with unresolved D. The sequenced sample was CD8+ T cells from cultured PBMCs, obtained from culture after CMV antigen stimulation. The receptor was derived from a human donor in good health (CMV status not recorded). Some clones in this sample may be carry-over from other donors' samples. The CDR3 region has the DNA TGTGCCTGCGGCAGACGCCAAGAGACCCAGTACTTC. Translating it yields CACGRRQETQYF.